What follows is one TCR beta chain and its context. The germline CDR1 and CDR2 sequences are LNHDA and SQIVND (reference sequence). The ends lost 4 bases at V and 4 bases at J; junction bases unmatched: 8. This CDR3 is built from 16 residues. This sample stems from a study of shared clonotypes between healthy human individuals. Using immunoSEQ multiplex PCR, the repertoire was profiled, and TCRdb retains in-frame clones only, with some absent. In the table there are approximately 2,000,000 clones, about 90% of which are singletons. The clonotype was recovered from a man in his late teens or twenties in good health. Some clones in this sample may be carry-over from other donors' samples. J is TRBJ1-5 and V is TRBV19, with 9 bases matching TRBD1. Sequencing input: naive CD4+ T cells from PBMCs. Regarding subset: CD45RA+ positively selected. CDR3 region: CASSTRGTGWNQPQHF. CDR3 nucleotides: TGTGCCAGTAGTACCCGCGGGACAGGGTGGAATCAGCCCCAGCATTTT.